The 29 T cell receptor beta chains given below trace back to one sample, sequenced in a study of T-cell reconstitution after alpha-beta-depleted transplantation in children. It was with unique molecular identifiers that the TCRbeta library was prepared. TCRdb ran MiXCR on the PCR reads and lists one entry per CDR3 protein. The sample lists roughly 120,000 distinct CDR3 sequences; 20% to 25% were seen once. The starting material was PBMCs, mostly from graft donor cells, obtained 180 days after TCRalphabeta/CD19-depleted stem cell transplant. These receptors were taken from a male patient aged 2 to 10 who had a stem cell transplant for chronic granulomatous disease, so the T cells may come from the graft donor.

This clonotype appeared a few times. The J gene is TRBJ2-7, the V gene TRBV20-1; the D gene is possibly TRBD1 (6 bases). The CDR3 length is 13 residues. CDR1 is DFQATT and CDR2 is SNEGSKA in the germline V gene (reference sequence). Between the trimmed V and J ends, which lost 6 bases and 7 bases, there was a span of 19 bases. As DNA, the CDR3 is TGCAGTGCAACCGGGACACAGGCTCGGGAGCAGTACTTC. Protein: CSATGTQAREQYF.

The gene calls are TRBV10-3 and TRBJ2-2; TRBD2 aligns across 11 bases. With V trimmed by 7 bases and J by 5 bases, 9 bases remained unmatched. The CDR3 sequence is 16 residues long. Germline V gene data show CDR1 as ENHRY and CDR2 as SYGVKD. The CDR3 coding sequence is TGTGCCATCACTGTCACTAGCGGGAGAGGGACCGGGGAGCTGTTTTTT. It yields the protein CAITVTSGRGTGELFF.

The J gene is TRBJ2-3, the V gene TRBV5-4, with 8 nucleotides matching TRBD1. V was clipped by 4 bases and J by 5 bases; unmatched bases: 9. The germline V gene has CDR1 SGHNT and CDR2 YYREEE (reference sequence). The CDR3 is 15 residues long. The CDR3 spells CASSPPGQGRDTQYF. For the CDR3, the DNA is TGTGCCAGCAGCCCCCCTGGACAGGGAAGAGATACGCAGTATTTT. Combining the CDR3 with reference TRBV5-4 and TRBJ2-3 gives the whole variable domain ETGVTQSPTHLIKTRGQQVTLRCSSQSGHNTVSWYQQALGQGPQFIFQYYREEENGRGNFPPRFSGLQFPNYSSELNVNALELDDSALYLCASSPPGQGRDTQYFGPGTRLTVL.

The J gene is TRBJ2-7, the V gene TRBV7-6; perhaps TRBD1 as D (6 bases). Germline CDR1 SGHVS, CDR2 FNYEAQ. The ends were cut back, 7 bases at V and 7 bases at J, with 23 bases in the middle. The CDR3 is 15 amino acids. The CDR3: CASKPSGFSGEEQYF. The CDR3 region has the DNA TGTGCCAGCAAGCCCTCAGGGTTCTCAGGGGAAGAGCAGTACTTC.

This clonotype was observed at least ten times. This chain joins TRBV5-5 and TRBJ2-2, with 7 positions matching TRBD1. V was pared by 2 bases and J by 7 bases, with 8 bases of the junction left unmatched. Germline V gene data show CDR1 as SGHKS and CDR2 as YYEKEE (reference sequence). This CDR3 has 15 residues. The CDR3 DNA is TGTGCCAGCAGCTTACCGGACAGGCGGAACGGGGAGCTGTTTTTT. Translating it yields CASSLPDRRNGELFF.

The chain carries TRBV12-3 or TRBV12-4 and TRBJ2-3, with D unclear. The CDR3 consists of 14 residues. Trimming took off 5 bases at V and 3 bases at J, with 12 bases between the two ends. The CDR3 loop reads CASSHYIETDTQYF. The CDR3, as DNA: TGTGCCAGCAGTCACTACATAGAAACAGATACGCAGTATTTT.

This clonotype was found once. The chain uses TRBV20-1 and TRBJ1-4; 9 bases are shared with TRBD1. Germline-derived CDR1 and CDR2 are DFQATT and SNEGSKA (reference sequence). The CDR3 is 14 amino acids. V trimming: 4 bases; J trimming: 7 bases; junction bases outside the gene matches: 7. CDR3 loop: CSATTGGIGEKLFF. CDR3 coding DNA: TGCAGTGCTACCACAGGGGGCATTGGTGAAAAACTGTTTTTT.

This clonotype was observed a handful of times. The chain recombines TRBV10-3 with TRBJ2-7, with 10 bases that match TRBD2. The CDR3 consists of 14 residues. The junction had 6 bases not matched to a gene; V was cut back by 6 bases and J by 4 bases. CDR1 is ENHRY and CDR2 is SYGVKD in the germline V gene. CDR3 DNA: TGTGCCATCAGCGGGACTAGCGAAGCTTACGAGCAGTACTTC. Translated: CAISGTSEAYEQYF.

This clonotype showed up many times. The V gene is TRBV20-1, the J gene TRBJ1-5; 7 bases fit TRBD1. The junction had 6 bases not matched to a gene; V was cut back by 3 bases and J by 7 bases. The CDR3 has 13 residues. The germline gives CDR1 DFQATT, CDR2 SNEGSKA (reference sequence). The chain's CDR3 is CSARDPRGQPQHF. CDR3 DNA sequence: TGCAGTGCTAGGGATCCCAGGGGGCAGCCCCAGCATTTT.

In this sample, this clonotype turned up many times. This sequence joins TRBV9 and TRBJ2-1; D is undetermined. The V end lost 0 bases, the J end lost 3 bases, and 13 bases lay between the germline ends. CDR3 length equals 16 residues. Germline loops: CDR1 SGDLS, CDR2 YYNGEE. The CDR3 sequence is CASSVVGELNYNEQFF. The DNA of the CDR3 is TGTGCCAGCAGCGTAGTTGGGGAACTCAACTACAATGAGCAGTTCTTC.

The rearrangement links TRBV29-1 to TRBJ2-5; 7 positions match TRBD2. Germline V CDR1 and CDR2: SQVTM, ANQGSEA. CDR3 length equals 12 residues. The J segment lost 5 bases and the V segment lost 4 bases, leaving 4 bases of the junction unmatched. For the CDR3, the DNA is TGCAGCGTTGTCCTTAGCGGGGAGACCCAGTACTTC. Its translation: CSVVLSGETQYF.

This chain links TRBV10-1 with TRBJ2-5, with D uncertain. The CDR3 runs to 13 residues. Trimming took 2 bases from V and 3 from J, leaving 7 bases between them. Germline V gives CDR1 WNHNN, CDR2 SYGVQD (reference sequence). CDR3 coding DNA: TGCGCCAGCAGTGAGCTGGGGAAAGAGACCCAGTACTTC. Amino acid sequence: CASSELGKETQYF.

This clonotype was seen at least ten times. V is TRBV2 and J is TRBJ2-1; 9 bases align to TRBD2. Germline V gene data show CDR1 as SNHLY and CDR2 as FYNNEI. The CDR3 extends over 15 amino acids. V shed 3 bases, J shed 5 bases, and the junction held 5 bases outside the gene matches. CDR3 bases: TGTGCCAGCAGTGACAAGCGGGAGGCTGACAATGAGCAGTTCTTC. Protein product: CASSDKREADNEQFF.

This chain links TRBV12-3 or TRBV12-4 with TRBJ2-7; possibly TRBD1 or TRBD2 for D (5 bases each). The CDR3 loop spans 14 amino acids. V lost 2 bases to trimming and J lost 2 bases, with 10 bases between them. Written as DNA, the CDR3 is TGTGCCAGCAGTTTATGGGACGGGACCTACGAGCAGTACTTC. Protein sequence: CASSLWDGTYEQYF.

CDR3 sequence (DNA): TGCAGTGCGAGCTCCCTATCGCGACTTTACTACAATGAGCAGTTCTTC. It codes for CSASSLSRLYYNEQFF. The chain joins TRBV20-1 to TRBJ2-1; D is undetermined. V was pared by 6 bases and J by 3 bases, with 21 bases between. The germline V gene has CDR1 DFQATT and CDR2 SNEGSKA (reference sequence). This CDR3 spans 16 amino acids.

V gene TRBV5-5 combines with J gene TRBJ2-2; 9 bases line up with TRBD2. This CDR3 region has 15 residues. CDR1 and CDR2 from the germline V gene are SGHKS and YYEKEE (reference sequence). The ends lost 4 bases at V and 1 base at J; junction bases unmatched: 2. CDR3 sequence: CASSVLAGNTGELFF. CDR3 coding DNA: TGTGCCAGCAGCGTACTAGCGGGGAACACCGGGGAGCTGTTTTTT.

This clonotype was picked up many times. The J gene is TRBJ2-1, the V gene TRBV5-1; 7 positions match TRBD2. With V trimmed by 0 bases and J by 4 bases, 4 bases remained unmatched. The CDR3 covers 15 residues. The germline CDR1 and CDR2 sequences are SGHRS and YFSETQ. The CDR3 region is CASSLGSSGYNEQFF. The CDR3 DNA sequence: TGCGCCAGCAGCTTGGGGTCTAGCGGATACAATGAGCAGTTCTTC.

Here the CDR3 reads CASSVSTYEQYF. In nucleotides, the CDR3 is TGTGCCAGCAGCGTTTCGACCTACGAGCAGTACTTC. The chain is built from TRBV5-6 and TRBJ2-7; D uncertain. This CDR3 spans 12 amino acids. V lost 4 bases and J 2 bases, leaving 7 bases between the germline ends. Germline CDR1 and CDR2: SGHDT and YYEEEE.

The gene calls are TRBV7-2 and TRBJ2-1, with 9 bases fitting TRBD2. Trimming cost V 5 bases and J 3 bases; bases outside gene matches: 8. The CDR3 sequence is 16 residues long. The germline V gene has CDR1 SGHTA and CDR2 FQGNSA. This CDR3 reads CASSPIAGDFYNEQFF. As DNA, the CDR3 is TGTGCCAGCAGCCCCATAGCGGGGGACTTCTACAATGAGCAGTTCTTC.

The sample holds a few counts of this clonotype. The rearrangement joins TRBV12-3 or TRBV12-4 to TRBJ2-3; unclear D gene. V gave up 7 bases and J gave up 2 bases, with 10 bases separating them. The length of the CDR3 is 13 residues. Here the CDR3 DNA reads TGTGCCAGCATCCCGACTCACACAGATACGCAGTATTTT. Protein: CASIPTHTDTQYF.

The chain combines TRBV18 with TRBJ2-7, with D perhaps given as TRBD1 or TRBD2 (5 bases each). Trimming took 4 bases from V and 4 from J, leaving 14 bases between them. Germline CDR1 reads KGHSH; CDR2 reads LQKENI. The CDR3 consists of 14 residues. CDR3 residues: CASSRPGRSYEQYF. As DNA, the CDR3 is TGTGCCAGCTCACGTCCGGGACGGAGTTACGAGCAGTACTTC.

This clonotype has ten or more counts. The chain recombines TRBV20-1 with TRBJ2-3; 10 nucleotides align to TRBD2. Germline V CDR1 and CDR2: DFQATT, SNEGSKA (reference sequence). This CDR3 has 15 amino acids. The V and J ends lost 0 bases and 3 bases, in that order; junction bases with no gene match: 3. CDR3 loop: CSARESGRATDTQYF. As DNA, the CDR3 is TGCAGTGCTAGAGAGAGCGGGAGGGCAACAGATACGCAGTATTTT.

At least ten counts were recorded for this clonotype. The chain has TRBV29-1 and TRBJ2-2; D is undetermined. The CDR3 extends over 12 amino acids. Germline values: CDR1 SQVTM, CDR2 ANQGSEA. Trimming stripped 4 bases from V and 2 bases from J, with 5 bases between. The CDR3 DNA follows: TGCAGCGTTGCTTTCAACACCGGGGAGCTGTTTTTT. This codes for CSVAFNTGELFF.

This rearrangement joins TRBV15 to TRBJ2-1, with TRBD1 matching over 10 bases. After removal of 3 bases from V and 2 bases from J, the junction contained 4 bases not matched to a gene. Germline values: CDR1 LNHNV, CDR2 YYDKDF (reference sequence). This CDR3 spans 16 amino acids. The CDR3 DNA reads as TGTGCCACCAGCAGGGGACAGGGGCGCCCCTACAATGAGCAGTTCTTC. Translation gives CATSRGQGRPYNEQFF.

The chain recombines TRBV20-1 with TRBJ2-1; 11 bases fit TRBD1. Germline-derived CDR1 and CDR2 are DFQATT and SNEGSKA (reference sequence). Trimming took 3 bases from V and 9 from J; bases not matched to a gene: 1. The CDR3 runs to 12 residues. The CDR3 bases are TGCAGTGCTAGGGACAGGGGGCTTGAGCAGTTCTTC. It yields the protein CSARDRGLEQFF.

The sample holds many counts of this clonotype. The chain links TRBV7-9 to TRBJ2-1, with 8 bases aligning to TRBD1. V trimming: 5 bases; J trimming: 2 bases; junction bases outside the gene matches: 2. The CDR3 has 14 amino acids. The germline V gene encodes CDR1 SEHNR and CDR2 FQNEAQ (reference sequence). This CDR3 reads CASSDRGPYNEQFF. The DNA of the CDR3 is TGTGCCAGCAGCGACAGGGGCCCCTACAATGAGCAGTTCTTC.

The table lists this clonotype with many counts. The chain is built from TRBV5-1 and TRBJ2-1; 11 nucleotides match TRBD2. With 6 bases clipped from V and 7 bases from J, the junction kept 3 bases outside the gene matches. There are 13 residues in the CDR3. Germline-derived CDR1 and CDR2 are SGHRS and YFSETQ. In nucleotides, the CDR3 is TGCGCCAGCATGGTAGCGGGGGGGAATGAGCAGTTCTTC. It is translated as CASMVAGGNEQFF.

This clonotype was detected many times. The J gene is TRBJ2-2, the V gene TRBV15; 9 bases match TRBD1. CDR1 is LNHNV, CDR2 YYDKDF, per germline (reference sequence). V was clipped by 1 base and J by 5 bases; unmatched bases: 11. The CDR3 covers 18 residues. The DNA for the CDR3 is TGTGCCACCAGCAGAGGGGACAGGGCCACTCAGGGGACCGGGGAGCTGTTTTTT. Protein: CATSRGDRATQGTGELFF.

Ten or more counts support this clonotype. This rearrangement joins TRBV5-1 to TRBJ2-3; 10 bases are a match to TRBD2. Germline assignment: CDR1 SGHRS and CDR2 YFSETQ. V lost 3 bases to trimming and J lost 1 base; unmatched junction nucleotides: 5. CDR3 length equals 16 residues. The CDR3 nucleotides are TGCGCCAGCAGCTATGGTGGGACTAGCGGCACAGATACGCAGTATTTT. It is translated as CASSYGGTSGTDTQYF.